The T cell receptor beta chain under discussion was sequenced for a study of OX40 agonist ivuxolimab in advanced cancers. Study details: Patients got intravenous ivuxolimab at 0.01 to 10 mg/kg every 2 weeks. Among those enrolled, mean age was about 62 years (range roughly 23 to 79) and 70% to 85% were male. Participants could have had prior anti-PD-1, anti-PD-L1 or anti-CTLA-4 therapy, and roughly 40% had some. People in dose escalation had one of these cancers: hepatocellular carcinoma, melanoma, renal cell or head and neck cancer.

Sequenced by immunoSEQ multiplex PCR; TCRdb stores in-frame clones only, minus some. Here the sample spans some 90,000 clones, roughly 89% being singletons. Per germline, CDR1 MNHNY and CDR2 SVGAGI (reference sequence). This CDR3 has 13 residues. Trimming left V 5 bases short and J 4 bases short, with 11 bases between. Sequenced here: CD4+ or CD8+ T cells sorted from blood, sampled in a trial of the OX40 agonist ivuxolimab. The genes are TRBV6-6 and TRBJ1-2; the D gene is possibly TRBD1 (5 bases). This TCR derives from an adult with an advanced solid tumor such as melanoma, head and neck, liver or kidney cancer. The CDR3 reads CASSPGPPYGYTF. CDR3 nucleotide sequence: TGTGCCAGCAGTCCGGGGCCTCCCTATGGCTACACCTTC.